The clone carrying this TCR beta chain ranks as medium-sized. Its target is not known. This sample is part of a study of OX40 agonist ivuxolimab in advanced cancers. As for the study in general: Patients were treated with ivuxolimab, an agonistic anti-OX40 (CD134) antibody. Dose-escalation cases comprised hepatocellular carcinoma, melanoma, renal cell or head and neck cancer. The study, taken as a whole, reports: Normalized T-cell clonal expansion was also low in a subset of nonresponders. Both CD4+ and CD8+ T cell populations in blood had undergone clonal expansion by week 6 at 0.1 to 3.0 mg/kg.

Sequenced by immunoSEQ multiplex PCR; TCRdb stores in-frame clones only, minus some. The sample consists of nearly 45,000 clones, 70% to 90% of them appearing once. This TCR derives from an adult with an advanced solid tumor such as melanoma, head and neck, liver or kidney cancer. The source material was CD4+ or CD8+ T cells sorted from blood, sampled in a trial of the OX40 agonist ivuxolimab.

The chain's CDR3 is CASSYGGGNTEAFF. The CDR3 region has the DNA TGTGCCAGCAGTTACGGTGGCGGGAACACTGAAGCTTTCTTT. The V gene is TRBV27, the J gene TRBJ1-1; D unresolved. The V gene lost 4 bases and the J gene lost 1 base, with 10 bases spanning the gap. The CDR3 covers 14 residues. Germline-derived CDR1 and CDR2 are MNHEY and SMNVEV (reference sequence).